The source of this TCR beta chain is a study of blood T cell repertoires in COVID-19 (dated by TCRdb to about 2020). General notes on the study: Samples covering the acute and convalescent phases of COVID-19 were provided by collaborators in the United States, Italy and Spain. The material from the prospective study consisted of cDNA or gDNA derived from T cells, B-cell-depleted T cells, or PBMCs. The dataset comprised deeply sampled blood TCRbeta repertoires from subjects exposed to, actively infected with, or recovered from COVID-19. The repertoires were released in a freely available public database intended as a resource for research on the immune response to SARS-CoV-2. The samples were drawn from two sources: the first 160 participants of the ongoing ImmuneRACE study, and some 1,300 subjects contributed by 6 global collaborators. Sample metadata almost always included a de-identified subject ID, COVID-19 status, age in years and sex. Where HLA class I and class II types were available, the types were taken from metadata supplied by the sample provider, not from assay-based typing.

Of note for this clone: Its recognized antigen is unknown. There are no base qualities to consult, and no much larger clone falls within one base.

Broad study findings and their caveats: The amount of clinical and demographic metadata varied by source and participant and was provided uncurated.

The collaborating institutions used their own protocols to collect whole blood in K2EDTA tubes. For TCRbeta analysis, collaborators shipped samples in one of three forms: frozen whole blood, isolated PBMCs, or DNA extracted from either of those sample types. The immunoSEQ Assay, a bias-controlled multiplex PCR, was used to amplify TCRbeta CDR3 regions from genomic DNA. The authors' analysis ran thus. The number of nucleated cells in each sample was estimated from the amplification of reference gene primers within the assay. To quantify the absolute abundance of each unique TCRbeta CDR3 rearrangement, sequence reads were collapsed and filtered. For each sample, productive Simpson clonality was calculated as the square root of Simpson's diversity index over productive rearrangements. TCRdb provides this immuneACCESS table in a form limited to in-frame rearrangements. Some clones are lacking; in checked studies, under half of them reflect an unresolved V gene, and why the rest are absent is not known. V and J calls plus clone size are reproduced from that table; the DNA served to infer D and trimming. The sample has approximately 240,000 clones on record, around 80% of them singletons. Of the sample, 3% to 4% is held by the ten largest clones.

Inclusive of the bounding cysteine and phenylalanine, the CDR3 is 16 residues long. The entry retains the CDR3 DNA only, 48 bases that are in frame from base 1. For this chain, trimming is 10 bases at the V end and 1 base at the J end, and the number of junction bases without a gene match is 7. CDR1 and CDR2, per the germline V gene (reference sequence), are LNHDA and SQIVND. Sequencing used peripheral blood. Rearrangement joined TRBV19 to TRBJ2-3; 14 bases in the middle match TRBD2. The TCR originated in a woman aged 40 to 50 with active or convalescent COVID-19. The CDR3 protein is CATGTSGGLRTDTQYF. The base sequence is TGTGCCACCGGGACTAGCGGGGGATTACGCACAGATACGCAGTATTTT.